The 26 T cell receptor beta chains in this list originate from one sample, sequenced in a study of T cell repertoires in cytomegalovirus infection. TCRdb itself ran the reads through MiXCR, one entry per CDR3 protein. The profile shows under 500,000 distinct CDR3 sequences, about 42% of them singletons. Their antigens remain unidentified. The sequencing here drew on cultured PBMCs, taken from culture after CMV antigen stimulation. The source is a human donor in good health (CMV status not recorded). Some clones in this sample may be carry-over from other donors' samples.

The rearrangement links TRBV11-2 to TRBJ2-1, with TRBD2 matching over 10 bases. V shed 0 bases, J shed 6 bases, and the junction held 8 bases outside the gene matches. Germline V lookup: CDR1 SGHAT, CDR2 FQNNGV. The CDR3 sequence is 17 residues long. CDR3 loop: CASSLEASGSFFNEQFF. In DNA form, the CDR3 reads TGTGCCAGCAGCTTAGAGGCTAGCGGGAGTTTCTTCAATGAGCAGTTCTTC.

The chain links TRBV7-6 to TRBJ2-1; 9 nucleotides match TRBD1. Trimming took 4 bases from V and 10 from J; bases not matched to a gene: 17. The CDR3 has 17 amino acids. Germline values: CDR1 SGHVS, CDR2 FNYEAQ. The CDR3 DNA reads TGTGCCAGCAGCTCCGCCCGACAGGGGGGTTTTAGTGAGGAGCAGTTCTTC. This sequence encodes CASSSARQGGFSEEQFF.

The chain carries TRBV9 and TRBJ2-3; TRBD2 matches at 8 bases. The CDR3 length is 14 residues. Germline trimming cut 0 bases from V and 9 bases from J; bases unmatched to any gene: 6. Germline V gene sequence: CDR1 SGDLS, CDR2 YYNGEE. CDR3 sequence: CASSVVSSGATQYF. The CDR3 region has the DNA TGTGCCAGCAGCGTAGTGAGTAGCGGGGCCACGCAGTATTTT.

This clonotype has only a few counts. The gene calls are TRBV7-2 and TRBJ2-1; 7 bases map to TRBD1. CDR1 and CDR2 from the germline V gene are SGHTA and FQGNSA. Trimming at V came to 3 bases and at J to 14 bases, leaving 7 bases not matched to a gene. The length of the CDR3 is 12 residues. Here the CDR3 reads CASSFLRDSKFF. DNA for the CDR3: TGTGCCAGCAGCTTTCTCCGGGACAGTAAGTTCTTC.

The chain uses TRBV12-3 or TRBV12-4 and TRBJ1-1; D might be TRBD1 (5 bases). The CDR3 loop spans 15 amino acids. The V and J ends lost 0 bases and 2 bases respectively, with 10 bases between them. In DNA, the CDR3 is TGTGCCAGCAGTTTAGCGGGACGGAGAAACACTGAAGCTTTCTTT. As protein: CASSLAGRRNTEAFF.

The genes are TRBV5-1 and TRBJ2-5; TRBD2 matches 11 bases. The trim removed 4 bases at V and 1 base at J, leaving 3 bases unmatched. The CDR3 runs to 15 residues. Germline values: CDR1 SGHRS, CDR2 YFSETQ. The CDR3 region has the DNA TGCGCCAGCAGCGTGACTAGCGGGGCCCAAGAGACCCAGTACTTC. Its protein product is CASSVTSGAQETQYF.

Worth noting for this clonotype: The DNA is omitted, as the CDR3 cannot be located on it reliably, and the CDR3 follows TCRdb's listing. The CDR3 spells CASSSSRATEAFF. The chain recombines TRBV12-3 or TRBV12-4 with TRBJ1-1. The CDR3 has 13 residues if both end residues are counted.

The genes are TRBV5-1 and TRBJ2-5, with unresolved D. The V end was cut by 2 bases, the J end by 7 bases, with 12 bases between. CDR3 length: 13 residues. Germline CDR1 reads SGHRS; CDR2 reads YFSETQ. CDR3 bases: TGCGCCAGCAGCTTCCAGGAAGACTCGACCCAGTACTTC. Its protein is CASSFQEDSTQYF.

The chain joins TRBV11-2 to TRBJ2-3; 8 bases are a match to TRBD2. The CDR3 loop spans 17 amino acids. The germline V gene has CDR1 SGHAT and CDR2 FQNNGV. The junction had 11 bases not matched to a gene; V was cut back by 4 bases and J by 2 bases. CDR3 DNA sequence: TGTGCCAGCAGCTCAAGTCCGGGACTAGACATCACAGATACGCAGTATTTT. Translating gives CASSSSPGLDITDTQYF.

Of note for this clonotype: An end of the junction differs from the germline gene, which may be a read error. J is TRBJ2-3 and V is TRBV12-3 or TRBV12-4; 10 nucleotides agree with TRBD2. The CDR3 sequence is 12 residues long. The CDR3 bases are TGTGCCAGCAGTTTCCCGCTAGCGGGAGTCAATTTT. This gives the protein CASSFPLAGVNF.

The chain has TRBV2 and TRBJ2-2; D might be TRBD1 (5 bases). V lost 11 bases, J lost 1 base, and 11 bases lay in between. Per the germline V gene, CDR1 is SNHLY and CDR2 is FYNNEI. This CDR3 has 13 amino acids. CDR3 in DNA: TGTGCCGCAGGCGGACAGAACACCGGGGAGCTGTTTTTT. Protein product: CAAGGQNTGELFF.

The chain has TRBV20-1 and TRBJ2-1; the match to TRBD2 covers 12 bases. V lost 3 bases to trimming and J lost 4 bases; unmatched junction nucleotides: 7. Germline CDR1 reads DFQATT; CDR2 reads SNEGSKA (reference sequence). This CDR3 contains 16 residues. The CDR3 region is CSASEPLAGGYNEQFF. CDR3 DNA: TGCAGTGCTAGCGAACCCCTAGCGGGGGGGTACAATGAGCAGTTCTTC.

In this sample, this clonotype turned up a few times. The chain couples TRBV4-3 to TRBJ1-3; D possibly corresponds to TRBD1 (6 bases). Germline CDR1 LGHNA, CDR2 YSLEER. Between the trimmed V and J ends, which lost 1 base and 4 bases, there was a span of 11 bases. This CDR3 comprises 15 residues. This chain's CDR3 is CASSQGGGRGNTIYF. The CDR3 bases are TGCGCCAGCAGCCAAGGTGGGGGCCGGGGAAACACCATATATTTT.

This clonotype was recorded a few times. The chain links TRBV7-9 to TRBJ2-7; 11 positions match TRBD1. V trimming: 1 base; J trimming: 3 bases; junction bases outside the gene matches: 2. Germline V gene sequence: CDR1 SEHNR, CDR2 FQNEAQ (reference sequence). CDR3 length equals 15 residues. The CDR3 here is CASSLGTGGNYEQYF. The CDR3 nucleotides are TGTGCCAGCAGCTTAGGGACAGGGGGCAACTACGAGCAGTACTTC. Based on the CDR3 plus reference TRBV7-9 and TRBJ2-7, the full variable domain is DTGVSQNPRHKITKRGQNVTFRCDPISEHNRLYWYRQTLGQGPEFLTYFQNEAQLEKSRLLSDRFSAERPKGSFSTLEIQRTEQGDSAMYLCASSLGTGGNYEQYFGPGTRLTVT.

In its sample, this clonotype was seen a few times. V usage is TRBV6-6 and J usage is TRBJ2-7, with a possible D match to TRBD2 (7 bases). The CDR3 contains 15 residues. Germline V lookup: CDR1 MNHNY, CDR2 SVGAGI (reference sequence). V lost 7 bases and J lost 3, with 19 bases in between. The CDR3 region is CASTNGGRGVYEQYF. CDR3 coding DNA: TGTGCCAGCACCAACGGGGGGAGGGGGGTCTACGAGCAGTACTTC.

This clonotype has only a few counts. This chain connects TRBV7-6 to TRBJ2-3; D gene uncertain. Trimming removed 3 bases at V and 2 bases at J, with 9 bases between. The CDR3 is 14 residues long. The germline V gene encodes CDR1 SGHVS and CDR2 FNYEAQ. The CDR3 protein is CASSLFGDTDTQYF. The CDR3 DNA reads TGTGCCAGCAGCTTGTTTGGAGACACAGATACGCAGTATTTT.

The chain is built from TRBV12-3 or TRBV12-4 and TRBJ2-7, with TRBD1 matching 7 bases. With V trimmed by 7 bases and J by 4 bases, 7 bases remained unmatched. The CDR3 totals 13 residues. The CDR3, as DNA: TGTGCCAGCACCCGGGACAGACCTTACGAGCAGTACTTC. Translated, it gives CASTRDRPYEQYF.

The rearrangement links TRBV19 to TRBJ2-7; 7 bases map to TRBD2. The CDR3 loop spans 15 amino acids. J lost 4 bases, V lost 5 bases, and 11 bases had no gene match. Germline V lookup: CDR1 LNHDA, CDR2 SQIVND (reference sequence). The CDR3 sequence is CASSPTGLVLYEQYF. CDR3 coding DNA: TGTGCCAGTAGTCCGACCGGACTAGTTTTATACGAGCAGTACTTC. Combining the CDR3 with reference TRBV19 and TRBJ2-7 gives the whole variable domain DGGITQSPKYLFRKEGQNVTLSCEQNLNHDAMYWYRQDPGQGLRLIYYSQIVNDFQKGDIAEGYSVSREKKESFPLTVTSAQKNPTAFYLCASSPTGLVLYEQYFGPGTRLTVT.

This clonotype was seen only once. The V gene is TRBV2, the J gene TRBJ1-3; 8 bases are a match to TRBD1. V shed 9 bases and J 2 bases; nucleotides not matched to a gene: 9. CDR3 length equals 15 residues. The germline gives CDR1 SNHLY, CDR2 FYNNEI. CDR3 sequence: CASSTQGAPGNTIYF. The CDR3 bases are TGTGCCAGTAGTACTCAGGGGGCGCCTGGAAACACCATATATTTT.

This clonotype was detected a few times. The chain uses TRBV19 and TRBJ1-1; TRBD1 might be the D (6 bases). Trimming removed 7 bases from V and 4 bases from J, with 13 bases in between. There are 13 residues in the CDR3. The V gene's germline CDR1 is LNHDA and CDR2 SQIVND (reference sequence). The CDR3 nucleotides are TGTGCCAGTACCCTACAGGGTTCCACTGAAGCTTTCTTT. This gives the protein CASTLQGSTEAFF. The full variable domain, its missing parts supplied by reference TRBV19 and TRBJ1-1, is DGGITQSPKYLFRKEGQNVTLSCEQNLNHDAMYWYRQDPGQGLRLIYYSQIVNDFQKGDIAEGYSVSREKKESFPLTVTSAQKNPTAFYLCASTLQGSTEAFFGQGTRLTVV.

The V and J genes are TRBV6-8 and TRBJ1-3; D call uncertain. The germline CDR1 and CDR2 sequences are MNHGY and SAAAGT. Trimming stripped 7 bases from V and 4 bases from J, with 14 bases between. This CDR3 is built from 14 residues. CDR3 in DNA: TGTGCCAGCAAGGGTCAACCGGGAGGAAACACCATATATTTT. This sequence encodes CASKGQPGGNTIYF.

The CDR3: CASVGQGAGQPQHF. The CDR3 DNA sequence: TGTGCCAGCGTGGGACAGGGGGCCGGACAGCCCCAGCATTTT. The J gene is TRBJ1-5, the V gene TRBV2; 12 bases are shared with TRBD1. The CDR3 length is 14 residues. Germline V gives CDR1 SNHLY, CDR2 FYNNEI. After removal of 8 bases from V and 7 bases from J, the junction contained 6 bases not matched to a gene. Filled out from reference TRBV2 and TRBJ1-5, the complete variable domain reads EPEVTQTPSHQVTQMGQEVILRCVPISNHLYFYWYRQILGQKVEFLVSFYNNEISEKSEIFDDQFSVERPDGSNFTLKIRSTKLEDSAMYFCASVGQGAGQPQHFGDGTRLSIL.

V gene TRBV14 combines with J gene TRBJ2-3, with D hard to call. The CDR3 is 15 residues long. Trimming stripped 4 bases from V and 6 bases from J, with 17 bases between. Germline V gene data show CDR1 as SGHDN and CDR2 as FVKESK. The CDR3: CASSPSRTVRDTQYF. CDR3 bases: TGTGCCAGCAGCCCATCCCGGACCGTAAGGGATACGCAGTATTTT.

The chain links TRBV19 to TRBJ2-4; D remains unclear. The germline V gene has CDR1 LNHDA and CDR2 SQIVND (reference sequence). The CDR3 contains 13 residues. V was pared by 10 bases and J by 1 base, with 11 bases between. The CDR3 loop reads CANFQGAKNIQYF. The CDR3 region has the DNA TGTGCCAACTTCCAAGGGGCCAAAAACATTCAGTACTTC.

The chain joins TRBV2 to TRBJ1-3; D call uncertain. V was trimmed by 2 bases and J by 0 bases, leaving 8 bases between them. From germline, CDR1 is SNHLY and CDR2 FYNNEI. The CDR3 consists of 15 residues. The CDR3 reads CASSELGASGNTIYF. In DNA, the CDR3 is TGTGCCAGCAGTGAACTGGGAGCCTCTGGAAACACCATATATTTT.

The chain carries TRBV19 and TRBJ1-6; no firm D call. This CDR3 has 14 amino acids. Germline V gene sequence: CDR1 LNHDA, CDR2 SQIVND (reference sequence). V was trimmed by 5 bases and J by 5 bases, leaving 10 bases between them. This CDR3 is CASSFGNHNSPLHF. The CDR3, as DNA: TGTGCCAGTAGTTTTGGAAACCATAATTCACCCCTCCACTTT.